This TCR beta chain was retrieved from a study of T cell responses to AZD1222 COVID-19 vaccine. A word on this clone: Its antigen is not identified.

Germline V gene sequence: CDR1 SNHLY, CDR2 FYNNEI. The CDR3 spans 15 residues. The V segment lost 6 bases and the J segment 4 bases; nucleotides outside the gene matches: 6. Overall study results and limits: Unmutated variant regions reportedly attract nearly half of all spike-specific TCRs.

Generated by immunoSEQ multiplex PCR, the TCRdb table keeps only in-frame clones and is missing some. Found here are 150,000 to 200,000 clones, roughly 91% of them singletons; the top ten hold roughly 2%. This chain connects TRBV2 to TRBJ2-1; 10 nucleotides match TRBD2. Material: peripheral blood, obtained 28 days after the second AZD1222 dose. This TCR came from an adult who received the AZD1222 COVID-19 vaccine. The DNA for the CDR3 is TGTGCCAGCAGAGAAACTAGCGGGAAGTACAATGAGCAGTTCTTC. Translated: CASRETSGKYNEQFF. The full variable domain, completed using reference TRBV2 and TRBJ2-1, is EPEVTQTPSHQVTQMGQEVILRCVPISNHLYFYWYRQILGQKVEFLVSFYNNEISEKSEIFDDQFSVERPDGSNFTLKIRSTKLEDSAMYFCASRETSGKYNEQFFGPGTRLTVL.